Below are 21 T cell receptor beta chains sequenced from a single sample in a study of identical twins. From the 5' RACE reads, TCRdb called clonotypes with MiXCR, one entry per CDR3 protein. The sample lists 1.5 million to 2 million distinct CDR3 sequences; roughly a third were seen once. Sample: cord blood. These receptors were taken from a newborn girl in good health.

This clonotype was counted a few times. J is TRBJ2-3 and V is TRBV7-8; TRBD2 matches 9 bases. V lost 4 bases and J lost 5; bases outside the gene matches: 10. Germline V gene lookup returns CDR1 SGHVS and CDR2 FQNEAQ. CDR3 size: 16 residues. The CDR3 is CASSSEGSGSKDTQYF. The DNA for the CDR3 is TGTGCCAGCAGCTCAGAGGGTAGCGGGAGTAAAGATACGCAGTATTTT. The whole variable domain, filled in from reference TRBV7-8 and TRBJ2-3, reads GAGVSQSPRYKVAKRGQDVALRCDPISGHVSLFWYQQALGQGPEFLTYFQNEAQLDKSGLPSDRFFAERPEGSVSTLKIQRTQQEDSAVYLCASSSEGSGSKDTQYFGPGTRLTVL.

This chain uses TRBV27 with TRBJ2-7; no clear D. V was shortened by 2 bases and J by 0 bases, with 8 bases between the two germline ends. Germline V CDR1 and CDR2: MNHEY, SMNVEV (reference sequence). This CDR3 contains 14 residues. The CDR3 loop is CASSLTYSSYEQYF. In DNA form, the CDR3 reads TGTGCCAGCAGTTTAACTTACAGCTCCTACGAGCAGTACTTC.

This clonotype has at least ten counts. The chain joins TRBV5-1 to TRBJ2-3; tentative D call: TRBD1 (6 bases). The CDR3 totals 16 residues. The V gene lost 2 bases and the J gene lost 2 bases, with 15 bases spanning the gap. CDR1 is SGHRS and CDR2 is YFSETQ in the germline V gene. DNA for the CDR3: TGCGCCAGCAGCTTCACACCAGGGGATTACACAGATACGCAGTATTTT. Protein: CASSFTPGDYTDTQYF.

This clonotype turned up a few times. This sequence joins TRBV9 and TRBJ2-3; D perhaps matches TRBD2 (6 bases). V was trimmed by 4 bases and J by 3 bases, leaving 15 bases between them. Looked up from germline, CDR1 is SGDLS and CDR2 is YYNGEE. The CDR3 extends over 15 amino acids. The CDR3 spells CASSILAALTDTQYF. The CDR3, as DNA: TGTGCCAGCAGCATATTAGCGGCGCTAACAGATACGCAGTATTTT.

V gene TRBV24-1 combines with J gene TRBJ2-2; D is ambiguous. The CDR3 spans 15 residues. Trimming shortened V by 0 bases and J by 0 bases, and 4 bases separated the two germline ends. From germline, CDR1 is KGHDR and CDR2 SFDVKD. CDR3 sequence: CATSDLRSNTGELFF. The CDR3 coding sequence is TGTGCCACCAGTGATTTGCGGTCGAACACCGGGGAGCTGTTTTTT.

This clonotype was picked up many times. The chain couples TRBV5-1 to TRBJ2-1, with no clear D. Trimming shortened V by 0 bases and J by 0 bases, and 16 bases separated the two germline ends. This CDR3 is 18 amino acids long. From germline, CDR1 is SGHRS and CDR2 YFSETQ. The CDR3 bases are TGCGCCAGCAGCTTGGTTAAGGGTAGCCTAAGCTCCTACAATGAGCAGTTCTTC. Its protein is CASSLVKGSLSSYNEQFF.

The J gene is TRBJ2-3, the V gene TRBV5-1; 11 nucleotides agree with TRBD2. The V segment lost 4 bases and the J segment 4 bases; nucleotides outside the gene matches: 23. The CDR3 has 21 residues. Germline V gene sequence: CDR1 SGHRS, CDR2 YFSETQ. DNA of the CDR3: TGCGCCAGCAGCCCTAATTTCAGGGAGTCTATAGCGGGAGGGCCAGCAGATACGCAGTATTTT. Translation gives CASSPNFRESIAGGPADTQYF.

The CDR3 DNA reads TGTGCCAGCAGCCCCCCACTTGGGGCATTGGGCACAGATACGCAGTATTTT. This gives the protein CASSPPLGALGTDTQYF. V is TRBV12-3 or TRBV12-4 and J is TRBJ2-3, with TRBD1 as a possible D gene (5 bases). With 6 bases removed from V and 1 base from J, the gap between germline ends came to 20 bases. The length of the CDR3 is 17 residues.

The V gene is TRBV28, the J gene TRBJ2-7; D gene uncertain. The CDR3 length is 14 residues. V was trimmed by 6 bases and J by 0 bases, leaving 12 bases between them. The germline V gene has CDR1 MDHEN and CDR2 SYDVKM. The CDR3 sequence is CASSRPGGSYEQYF. The DNA for the CDR3 is TGTGCCAGCAGCCGCCCCGGCGGCTCCTACGAGCAGTACTTC.

The chain couples TRBV20-1 to TRBJ2-5; 8 nucleotides agree with TRBD2. Germline CDR1 DFQATT, CDR2 SNEGSKA (reference sequence). The CDR3 has 13 amino acids. The trim removed 1 base at V and 5 bases at J, leaving 3 bases unmatched. The chain's CDR3 is CSARGGLVETQYF. For the CDR3, the DNA is TGCAGTGCTAGAGGGGGACTAGTCGAGACCCAGTACTTC.

Only one count was recorded for this clonotype. This CDR3 reads CASSGQGISNQPQHF. CDR3 nucleotides: TGTGCCAGCAGTGGACAGGGGATTAGCAATCAGCCCCAGCATTTT. J is TRBJ1-5 and V is TRBV2, with TRBD1 matching over 8 bases. V lost 4 bases and J lost 0; bases outside the gene matches: 2. The CDR3 sequence is 15 residues long. The germline V gene encodes CDR1 SNHLY and CDR2 FYNNEI.

Only a few counts were recorded for this clonotype. CDR3 sequence: CASSQDRGTSGVNYEQYF. The CDR3 DNA is TGTGCCAGCAGCCAAGATCGGGGGACTAGCGGGGTCAACTACGAGCAGTACTTC. This chain links TRBV4-2 with TRBJ2-7; TRBD2 matches 13 bases. The CDR3 is made up of 18 amino acids. Germline V gene data show CDR1 as LGHNA and CDR2 as YNFKEQ. Trimming at V came to 0 bases and at J to 3 bases, leaving 8 bases not matched to a gene.

The rearrangement joins TRBV20-1 to TRBJ1-4, with D unresolved. V lost 4 bases to trimming and J lost 2 bases, with 8 bases between them. The CDR3 covers 13 residues. Germline V lookup: CDR1 DFQATT, CDR2 SNEGSKA (reference sequence). The CDR3: CSAIRATNEKLFF. The CDR3, as DNA: TGCAGTGCTATACGTGCCACTAATGAAAAACTGTTTTTT.

This clonotype appeared once. The chain joins TRBV28 to TRBJ1-5, with 8 bases lining up with TRBD1. Germline V gene data show CDR1 as MDHEN and CDR2 as SYDVKM. This CDR3 region has 17 residues. V dropped 3 bases and J dropped 4; count of bases not matched to a gene: 11. CDR3 nucleotide sequence: TGTGCCAGCAGTTTCCCGACAGGGGTGATACGAAATCAGCCCCAGCATTTT. This sequence encodes CASSFPTGVIRNQPQHF.

The gene calls are TRBV5-1 and TRBJ1-2; possibly TRBD1 for D (5 bases). The V gene lost 4 bases and the J gene lost 4 bases, with 14 bases spanning the gap. Germline loops: CDR1 SGHRS, CDR2 YFSETQ. The length of the CDR3 is 14 residues. CDR3 DNA: TGCGCCAGCAGCCCCCGGGGGTTTAGCTATGGCTACACCTTC. Protein product: CASSPRGFSYGYTF.

The J gene is TRBJ2-3, the V gene TRBV5-1; D gene uncertain. V dropped 0 bases and J dropped 2 bases, with 10 bases sitting between them. Per germline, CDR1 SGHRS and CDR2 YFSETQ. The CDR3 runs 15 residues. The DNA for the CDR3 is TGCGCCAGCAGCTTGGACCGGACGTTCACAGATACGCAGTATTTT. This encodes CASSLDRTFTDTQYF.

The chain combines TRBV2 with TRBJ2-3; D possibly corresponds to TRBD2 (7 bases). The CDR3 has 19 residues. Germline V gene lookup returns CDR1 SNHLY and CDR2 FYNNEI. The germline V and J ends were trimmed by 4 bases and 4 bases, with 27 bases remaining between them. Written as DNA, the CDR3 is TGTGCCAGCAGTGTCGGGCTGTATGCTGCGGGGGCTCTCGCAGATACGCAGTATTTT. This gives the protein CASSVGLYAAGALADTQYF.

This clonotype was counted between two and nine times. The V gene is TRBV20-1, the J gene TRBJ2-5; 9 nucleotides line up with TRBD1. Germline V lookup: CDR1 DFQATT, CDR2 SNEGSKA (reference sequence). The ends lost 3 bases at V and 4 bases at J; junction bases unmatched: 6. The CDR3 is 14 amino acids. CDR3 region: CSASVDRGVETQYF. The CDR3, as DNA: TGCAGTGCTAGTGTGGACAGGGGCGTAGAGACCCAGTACTTC.

This clonotype was counted only a few times. V gene TRBV3-1 combines with J gene TRBJ1-4, with a possible D match to TRBD1 (5 bases). V lost 2 bases to trimming and J lost 10 bases, with 20 bases between them. This CDR3 is 16 amino acids long. CDR1 and CDR2 (germline): LGHDT, YNNKEL (reference sequence). The CDR3 DNA sequence: TGTGCCAGCAGCCAAAATCTCGGACTTGGGGGATTAAAACTGTTTTTT. Its protein product is CASSQNLGLGGLKLFF.

This clonotype was recorded a few times. In nucleotides, the CDR3 is TGTGCCATCAGTGAGTCGGCCCCTCTTAGCGTCGACTACGAGCAGTACTTC. This translates into CAISESAPLSVDYEQYF. The chain recombines TRBV10-3 with TRBJ2-7, with a tentative D call TRBD2 (5 bases). V lost 0 bases and J lost 3, with 18 bases in between. The CDR3 totals 17 residues. Germline V gene sequence: CDR1 ENHRY, CDR2 SYGVKD.

This sequence joins TRBV7-6 and TRBJ2-7; TRBD2 matches 13 bases. Looked up from germline, CDR1 is SGHVS and CDR2 is FNYEAQ. The CDR3 is made up of 19 amino acids. V lost 5 bases and J lost 10; bases outside the gene matches: 23. CDR3 DNA sequence: TGTGCCAGCAGCCCGCTAGCCCTTCTGGGACTAGCGGGACCCAGGTCCCAGTACTTC. This sequence encodes CASSPLALLGLAGPRSQYF.